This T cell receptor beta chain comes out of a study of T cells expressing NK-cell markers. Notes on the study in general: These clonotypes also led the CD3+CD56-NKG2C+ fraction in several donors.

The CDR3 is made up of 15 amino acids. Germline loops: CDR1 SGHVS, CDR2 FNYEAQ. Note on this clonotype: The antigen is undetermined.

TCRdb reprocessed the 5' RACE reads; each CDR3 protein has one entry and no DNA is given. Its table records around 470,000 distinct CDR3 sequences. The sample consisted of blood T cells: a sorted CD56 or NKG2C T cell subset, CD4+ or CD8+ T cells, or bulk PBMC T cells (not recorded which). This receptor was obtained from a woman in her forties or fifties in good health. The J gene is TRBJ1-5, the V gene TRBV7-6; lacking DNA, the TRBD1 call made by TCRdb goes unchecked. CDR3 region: CASSLWDRADQPQHF.